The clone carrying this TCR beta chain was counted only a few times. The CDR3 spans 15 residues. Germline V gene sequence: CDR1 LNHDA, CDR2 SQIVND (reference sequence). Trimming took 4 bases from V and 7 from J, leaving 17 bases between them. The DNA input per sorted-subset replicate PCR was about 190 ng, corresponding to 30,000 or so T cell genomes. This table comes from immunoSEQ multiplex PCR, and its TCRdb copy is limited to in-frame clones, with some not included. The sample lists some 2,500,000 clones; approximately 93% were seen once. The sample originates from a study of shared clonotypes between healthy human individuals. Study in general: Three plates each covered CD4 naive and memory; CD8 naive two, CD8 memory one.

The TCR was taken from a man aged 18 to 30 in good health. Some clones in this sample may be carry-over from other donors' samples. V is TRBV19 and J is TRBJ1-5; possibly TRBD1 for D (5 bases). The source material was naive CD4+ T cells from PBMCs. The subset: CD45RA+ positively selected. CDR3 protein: CASSNLMRYRQPQHF. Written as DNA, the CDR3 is TGTGCCAGTAGTAACCTGATGAGGTACAGGCAGCCCCAGCATTTT.